The 20 T cell receptor beta chains listed next were all sequenced from one sample in a study of blood T cells in healthy people across ages. Next came a second PCR, run for about 6 to 12 cycles, which used a sample-barcoded 5' primer along with a J-beta primer mix. Each CDR3 protein is one row after TCRdb ran MiXCR on the 5' RACE reads. The repertoire holds about 690,000 distinct CDR3 sequences, roughly 41% seen once, with approximately 31% in the top ten. Sequencing used blood. These receptor sequences come from a man older than 75 in good health.

The chain joins TRBV24-1 to TRBJ2-7; D ambiguous. The CDR3 totals 13 residues. Trimming stripped 5 bases from V and 7 bases from J, with 14 bases between. Germline CDR1 KGHDR, CDR2 SFDVKD. The CDR3 sequence is CATSVSPGGEQYF. CDR3 coding DNA: TGTGCCACCAGTGTTAGCCCTGGTGGTGAGCAGTACTTC.

This clonotype has a handful of counts. V usage is TRBV29-1 and J usage is TRBJ1-6; tentatively, D is TRBD1 (5 bases). The CDR3 is 15 residues long. Germline V gives CDR1 SQVTM, CDR2 ANQGSEA. V gave up 5 bases and J gave up 0 bases, with 11 bases separating them. The CDR3 nucleotides read TGCAGCGTTTCCTGGGGGAGCTCCTATAATTCACCCCTCCACTTT. Amino acid sequence: CSVSWGSSYNSPLHF.

This clonotype came up a few times. The V call is TRBV7-9, the J call TRBJ2-5, with TRBD2 matching 8 bases. This CDR3 region has 15 residues. The junction had 3 bases not matched to a gene; V was cut back by 1 base and J by 2 bases. Germline values: CDR1 SEHNR, CDR2 FQNEAQ (reference sequence). For the CDR3, the DNA is TGTGCCAGCAGCTTAGTGCGGGAGGCACAAGAGACCCAGTACTTC. As protein: CASSLVREAQETQYF.

This clonotype was observed many times. J is TRBJ2-3 and V is TRBV3-1, with unresolved D. Trimming stripped 2 bases from V and 8 bases from J, with 11 bases between. Germline loops: CDR1 LGHDT, CDR2 YNNKEL (reference sequence). The CDR3 has 13 amino acids. CDR3 coding DNA: TGTGCCAGCAGCCAAAAGGGCGATCGTACGCAGTATTTT. It is translated as CASSQKGDRTQYF.

This clonotype came up many times. This chain links TRBV7-2 with TRBJ1-5; a possible D gene is TRBD1 (5 bases). Trimming removed 0 bases from V and 5 bases from J, with 8 bases in between. Germline CDR1 reads SGHTA; CDR2 reads FQGNSA. This CDR3 comprises 14 residues. The CDR3 DNA reads as TGTGCCAGCAGCTTAGCAGGGGTCGATCAGCCCCAGCATTTT. Its translation is CASSLAGVDQPQHF.

The chain combines TRBV11-3 with TRBJ2-1; perhaps TRBD1 as D (5 bases). The J call may be in error: the DNA end matches TRBJ2-7 better. This CDR3 comprises 14 residues. Germline CDR1 is SGHNT and CDR2 is YENEEA. The CDR3 DNA follows: TGTGCCAGCAGCTTAGGCCAGGGCTACAATGAGCAGTACTTC. Translated, it gives CASSLGQGYNEQYF.

This sequence joins TRBV24-1 and TRBJ2-1; 11 bases agree with TRBD2. Trimming at V came to 1 base and at J to 10 bases, leaving 5 bases not matched to a gene. The CDR3 is 15 amino acids. CDR1 is KGHDR and CDR2 is SFDVKD in the germline V gene. The CDR3 nucleotides read TGTGCCACCAGTGATTTCGCGACTAGCGGGACCGAGCAGTTCTTC. It translates to CATSDFATSGTEQFF.

The chain couples TRBV5-1 to TRBJ2-7; 9 bases fit TRBD1. This CDR3 region has 15 residues. J gave up 3 bases and V 3 bases, and 7 bases lay outside the gene matches. Germline loops: CDR1 SGHRS, CDR2 YFSETQ. The CDR3 protein is CASSWGDRALYEQYF. The CDR3 coding sequence is TGCGCCAGCAGCTGGGGGGACAGGGCCCTCTACGAGCAGTACTTC.

The gene calls are TRBV7-2 and TRBJ2-1; 8 positions match TRBD2. The DNA end lines up better with TRBJ2-7; the J call may be wrong. The CDR3 consists of 17 residues. From germline, CDR1 is SGHTA and CDR2 FQGNSA. CDR3 region: CASSLAAGGGSYNEQYF. CDR3 in DNA: TGTGCCAGCAGCTTAGCTGCGGGGGGCGGCTCCTACAATGAGCAGTACTTC.

The chain recombines TRBV27 with TRBJ1-6; D gene unclear. The CDR3 contains 13 residues. Looked up from germline, CDR1 is MNHEY and CDR2 is SMNVEV (reference sequence). The V and J ends lost 5 bases and 2 bases respectively, with 4 bases between them. This CDR3 reads CASSGTYNSPLHF. The CDR3 DNA reads TGTGCCAGCAGTGGAACCTATAATTCACCCCTCCACTTT.

Concerning this clonotype: With a much larger clone just one base away, this may be a read error. The CDR3 nucleotides are TGTGCCAGCAGTTTTAGGGCAGGGAACCACAATGAGCAGTACTTC. Residues: CASSFRAGNHNEQYF. The genes are TRBV27 and TRBJ2-5; D possibly corresponds to TRBD1 (5 bases). The CDR3 loop spans 15 amino acids. Germline V gene sequence: CDR1 MNHEY, CDR2 SMNVEV (reference sequence). V gave up 3 bases and J gave up 11 bases, with 22 bases separating them.

This clonotype was observed a handful of times. This chain links TRBV7-2 with TRBJ2-7; 9 nucleotides agree with TRBD1. Germline CDR1 reads SGHTA; CDR2 reads FQGNSA. Trimming at V came to 5 bases and at J to 4 bases, leaving 6 bases not matched to a gene. CDR3 size: 14 residues. CDR3 DNA sequence: TGTGCCAGCAGCGACGGGACAGGGAGGTACGAGCAGTACTTC. Protein sequence: CASSDGTGRYEQYF.

The gene calls are TRBV7-9 and TRBJ2-1; tentative D call: TRBD2 (5 bases). Trimming took 5 bases from V and 8 from J, leaving 22 bases between them. Germline CDR1 reads SEHNR; CDR2 reads FQNEAQ (reference sequence). CDR3 length: 16 residues. CDR3 protein: CASSARDNTNGDEQFF. For the CDR3, the DNA is TGTGCCAGCAGCGCCCGCGACAACACAAACGGGGATGAGCAGTTCTTC.

V and J are TRBV20-1 and TRBJ2-5; D is perhaps TRBD2 (6 bases). CDR1 is DFQATT and CDR2 is SNEGSKA in the germline V gene (reference sequence). CDR3 length equals 14 residues. V shed 6 bases and J shed 4 bases, with 18 bases lying between them. The DNA of the CDR3 is TGCAGTGCCTCCCACGTGGGGGGAGGAGAGACCCAGTACTTC. Its protein product is CSASHVGGGETQYF.

The V gene is TRBV7-9, the J gene TRBJ2-5, with 13 bases that match TRBD2. This CDR3 region has 18 residues. Per the germline V gene, CDR1 is SEHNR and CDR2 is FQNEAQ (reference sequence). The V and J ends lost 5 bases and 5 bases, in that order; junction bases with no gene match: 14. The CDR3: CASSATLLLAGGPETQYF. CDR3 DNA: TGTGCCAGCAGCGCCACTCTCTTACTAGCGGGAGGGCCCGAGACCCAGTACTTC.

This chain uses TRBV5-1 with TRBJ1-1; D not resolved. This CDR3 has 14 residues. Trimming took 0 bases from V and 5 from J, leaving 11 bases between them. CDR1 and CDR2 (germline): SGHRS, YFSETQ. The CDR3: CASSLGGYGTEAFF. The CDR3 nucleotides are TGCGCCAGCAGCTTGGGTGGTTACGGGACTGAAGCTTTCTTT.

The rearrangement uses TRBV4-2 and TRBJ1-2, with D possibly being TRBD1 (6 bases). Trimming took 0 bases from V and 6 from J, leaving 23 bases between them. This CDR3 has 18 amino acids. CDR1 and CDR2 (germline): LGHNA, YNFKEQ. This CDR3 reads CASSQEIGGGGSRNGYTF. CDR3 in DNA: TGTGCCAGCAGCCAAGAGATAGGCGGCGGGGGCAGTAGAAATGGCTACACCTTC.

This chain connects TRBV29-1 to TRBJ1-2; maybe TRBD1 (5 bases). The germline CDR1 and CDR2 sequences are SQVTM and ANQGSEA. CDR3 length equals 13 residues. The V gene lost 3 bases and the J gene lost 4 bases, with 12 bases spanning the gap. CDR3 nucleotides: TGCAGCGTTGAGGGGGTGGGCATCTATGGCTACACCTTC. Its translation: CSVEGVGIYGYTF.

This clonotype was detected only once. V usage is TRBV28 and J usage is TRBJ2-3, with TRBD2 matching 8 bases. The CDR3 runs to 14 residues. The germline gives CDR1 MDHEN, CDR2 SYDVKM. With 11 bases clipped from V and 1 base from J, the junction kept 8 bases outside the gene matches. The CDR3 loop is CASRGGARTDTQYF. DNA for the CDR3: TGTGCCTCCCGGGGGGGCGCTCGCACAGATACGCAGTATTTT.

This clonotype was counted many times. J is TRBJ2-7 and V is TRBV28; 7 nucleotides match TRBD1. The ends lost 6 bases at V and 3 bases at J; junction bases unmatched: 5. This CDR3 is built from 13 residues. Germline CDR1 is MDHEN and CDR2 is SYDVKM. CDR3 bases: TGTGCCAGCAGGAGGGACAGTAACTACGAGCAGTACTTC. Translated: CASRRDSNYEQYF.